The clone carrying this T cell receptor beta chain was picked up a small number of times. This sample was taken from a study of T-cell memory formation after mild COVID-19. Looking at the study overall: For the most part, TCR clusters were specific to one donor.

The CDR3 totals 17 residues. V dropped 7 bases and J dropped 5 bases, with 24 bases sitting between them. Germline CDR1 MNHNY, CDR2 SVGAGI (reference sequence). In TCRdb, the 5' RACE reads were re-called with MiXCR into one record per CDR3 protein. Here the sample spans some 350,000 distinct CDR3 sequences, approximately 16% being singletons. The sequencing input was PBMCs or a T cell subset sorted from them (not recorded which). This sequence joins TRBV6-6 and TRBJ2-1; D might be TRBD2 (6 bases). This TCR was recovered from a man younger than 35 who had mild COVID-19 (a few samples of this study predate the infection). Cell type and time point are not known. DNA for the CDR3: TGTGCCAGCACCTCCAAAATGTGGGGGGTGTCGGACAATGAGCAGTTCTTC. Translating it yields CASTSKMWGVSDNEQFF.